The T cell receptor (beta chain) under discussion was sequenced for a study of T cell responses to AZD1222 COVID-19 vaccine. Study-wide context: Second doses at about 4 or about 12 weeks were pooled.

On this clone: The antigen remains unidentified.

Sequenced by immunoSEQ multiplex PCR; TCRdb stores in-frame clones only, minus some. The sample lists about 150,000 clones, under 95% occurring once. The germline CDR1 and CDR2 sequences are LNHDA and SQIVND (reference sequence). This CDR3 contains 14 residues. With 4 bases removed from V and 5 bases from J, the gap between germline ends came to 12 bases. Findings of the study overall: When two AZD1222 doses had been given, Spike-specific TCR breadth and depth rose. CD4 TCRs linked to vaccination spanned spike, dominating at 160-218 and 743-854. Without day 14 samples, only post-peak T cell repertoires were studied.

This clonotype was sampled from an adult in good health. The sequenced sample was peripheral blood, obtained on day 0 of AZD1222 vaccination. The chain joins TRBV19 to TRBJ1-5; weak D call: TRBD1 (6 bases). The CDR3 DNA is TGTGCCAGTAGTAACTACAGGGTTGATCAGCCCCAGCATTTT. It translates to CASSNYRVDQPQHF.